This is a list of T cell receptor beta chains from one sample in a study of T cell responses to AZD1222 COVID-19 vaccine. Profiling relied on immunoSEQ multiplex PCR, and the TCRdb table lists in-frame clones only, not all of them. The table records 100,000 to 150,000 clones, 80% to 90% of them present only once. Sequenced here: peripheral blood, sampled on day 0 of AZD1222 vaccination. Receptors originate from an adult in good health. The CDR3 runs from the conserved cysteine through the conserved F or W. The D gene is left open where the match is weak. Size is stated for part of the rows, as once, few or many counts, or as a class when the clone is expanded.

>-|TRBV6-1|-|TRBJ2-7
CASSEVSGFSYEQYF
TGTGCCAGCAGTGAAGTTAGCGGATTCAGCTACGAGCAGTACTTC
>few|TRBV5-8|-|TRBJ2-7
CASSQPSQCREQYF
TGTGCCAGCAGCCAGCCCAGCCAATGTCGCGAGCAGTACTTC
>-|TRBV5-4|TRBD1|TRBJ2-7
CASSLDRGNEQYF
TGTGCCAGCAGCCTGGACAGGGGCAACGAGCAGTACTTC
>-|TRBV6-2/TRBV6-3|TRBD2|TRBJ2-7
CASSSLSGGTYEQYF
TGTGCCAGCAGTTCCCTCAGCGGGGGGACCTACGAGCAGTACTTC
>-|TRBV24-1|-|TRBJ1-1
CATMAAENTEAFF
TGTGCCACCATGGCTGCAGAGAACACTGAAGCTTTCTTT
>-|TRBV7-7|-|TRBJ2-1
CASSSRPGQNEQFF
TGTGCTAGCAGCTCGAGGCCGGGACAAAATGAGCAGTTCTTC
>-|TRBV5-6|-|TRBJ2-1
CASSFIGNGGHNEQFF
TGTGCCAGCAGCTTCATCGGAAACGGAGGACACAATGAGCAGTTCTTC
>-|TRBV5-1|TRBD2|TRBJ2-7
CASSARMAGGYYEQYF
TGCGCCAGCAGCGCGAGGATGGCGGGGGGGTACTACGAGCAGTACTTC
>-|TRBV5-1|TRBD2|TRBJ2-7
CASSLLAGVNEQYF
TGCGCCAGCAGCTTACTAGCGGGAGTAAACGAGCAGTACTTC
>-|TRBV18|-|TRBJ2-7
CASSPTGTDRYEQYF
TGTGCCAGCTCACCGACCGGGACGGACCGCTACGAGCAGTACTTC
>once|TRBV6-2/TRBV6-3|TRBD2|TRBJ2-3
CASSSWTSSTDTQYF
TGTGCCAGCAGTTCCTGGACTAGCAGCACAGATACGCAGTATTTT
>-|TRBV5-4|-|TRBJ1-1
CASSSGQNTEAFF
TGTGCCAGCAGCTCGGGACAGAACACTGAAGCTTTCTTT
>-|TRBV30|-|TRBJ2-1
CAWTPGGRYNEQFF
TGTGCCTGGACTCCTGGGGGAAGGTACAATGAGCAGTTCTTC
>-|TRBV24-1|TRBD1|TRBJ1-1
CATGQSNTEAFF
TGTGCCACGGGACAGTCGAACACTGAAGCTTTCTTT
>-|TRBV9|TRBD1|TRBJ2-7
CASSVATGGIYEQYF
TGTGCCAGCAGCGTAGCTACAGGGGGCATTTACGAGCAGTACTTC
>-|TRBV6-5|-|TRBJ1-1
CASSTSRGSTEAFF
TGTGCCAGCAGCACCTCGAGGGGTTCCACTGAAGCTTTCTTT
>few|TRBV20-1|-|TRBJ2-3
CSAAVTDTQYF
TGCAGTGCCGCCGTCACAGATACGCAGTATTTT
>few|TRBV4-3|TRBD2|TRBJ2-3
CASSHQRGGTDTQYF
TGCGCCAGCAGCCACCAGCGGGGGGGCACAGATACGCAGTATTTT
>-|TRBV2|-|TRBJ2-7
CASSKGWEVSYEQYF
TGTGCCAGCAGTAAAGGTTGGGAGGTCTCCTACGAGCAGTACTTC
>-|TRBV7-2|-|TRBJ2-1
CASSFGNNYNEQFF
TGTGCCAGCAGCTTTGGTAACAACTACAATGAGCAGTTCTTC
>-|TRBV28|TRBD1|TRBJ1-5
CASTDRERGNQPQHF
TGTGCCAGCACGGACAGGGAACGAGGCAATCAGCCCCAGCATTTT
>-|TRBV7-2|-|TRBJ2-3
CASSLGGGQGDTQYF
TGTGCCAGCAGCTTAGGGGGGGGGCAAGGAGATACGCAGTATTTT
>-|TRBV28|-|TRBJ2-3
CASSLYGTDTQYF
TGTGCCAGCAGTTTATACGGTACAGATACGCAGTATTTT
>-|TRBV7-2|-|TRBJ2-1
CASSLAGRGEQFF
TGTGCCAGCAGCTTAGCGGGTCGTGGTGAGCAGTTCTTC
>-|TRBV5-4|-|TRBJ1-5
CASNSMGSNQPQHF
TGTGCCAGCAACTCTATGGGAAGCAATCAGCCCCAGCATTTT
>-|TRBV5-1|-|TRBJ1-4
CASSLQGRDEKLFF
TGCGCCAGCAGCTTGCAGGGGAGGGATGAAAAACTGTTTTTT
>-|TRBV19|TRBD1|TRBJ1-2
CASSRTGEVGGYTF
TGTGCCAGTAGTAGGACAGGGGAGGTTGGCGGCTACACCTTC
>-|TRBV24-1|-|TRBJ2-7
CAVARGRGEQYF
TGTGCCGTCGCGAGAGGAAGGGGTGAGCAGTACTTC
>-|TRBV2|TRBD1|TRBJ1-3
CASRTGSSGNTIYF
TGTGCCAGCAGGACAGGGAGCTCTGGAAACACCATATATTTT
>-|TRBV5-1|TRBD1|TRBJ1-2
CASSAGQGHLYTF
TGCGCCAGCAGCGCGGGACAGGGCCATCTCTACACCTTC
>few|TRBV11-2|-|TRBJ1-1
CASSPGFSTEAFF
TGTGCCAGCAGCCCCGGTTTTAGCACTGAAGCTTTCTTT
>-|TRBV6-5|-|TRBJ1-2
CASKSGAAANYGYTF
TGTGCCAGCAAATCTGGGGCCGCCGCTAACTATGGCTACACCTTC
>-|TRBV19|-|TRBJ2-5
CASSHNPLGGRAKTQYF
TGTGCCAGTAGCCATAACCCTCTGGGTGGCAGGGCAAAGACCCAGTACTTC
>-|TRBV3-1/TRBV3-2|-|TRBJ1-1
CASSRTPATEAFF
TGTGCCAGCAGCCGGACACCCGCCACTGAAGCTTTCTTT